One and the same sample provided the 29 T cell receptor beta chains below, sequenced in a study of blood T cell repertoires in COVID-19. Some clones are missing from TCRdb's copy, which holds only in-frame ones; the method was immunoSEQ multiplex PCR. Among around 190,000 clones listed, approximately 90% were seen once. Material for sequencing was peripheral blood. These receptors were obtained from a man younger than 35 who had recovered from COVID-19.

V usage is TRBV28 and J usage is TRBJ2-5, with D perhaps TRBD2 (5 bases). The CDR3 length is 14 residues. Germline V gene lookup returns CDR1 MDHEN and CDR2 SYDVKM. V was pared by 6 bases and J by 5 bases, with 16 bases between. DNA for the CDR3: TGTGCCAGCAGCATGACCGGGAATGGTGAGACCCAGTACTTC. Protein sequence: CASSMTGNGETQYF.

The chain combines TRBV5-4 with TRBJ2-7; no clear D. Germline V CDR1 and CDR2: SGHNT, YYREEE (reference sequence). The CDR3 consists of 11 residues. Trimming pared 4 bases from V and 3 bases from J, leaving 5 bases between. In nucleotides, the CDR3 is TGTGCCAGCAGCCTAGACTACGAGCAGTACTTC. Encoded protein: CASSLDYEQYF.

The chain links TRBV6-4 to TRBJ1-2; tentatively, D is TRBD1 (5 bases). This CDR3 spans 16 amino acids. Deletions cut 0 bases from V and 1 base from J, with 12 bases between. Germline values: CDR1 MRHNA, CDR2 SNTAGT. The CDR3 sequence is CASSDSTRGLNYGYTF. DNA of the CDR3: TGTGCCAGCAGTGACTCGACTAGGGGCCTTAACTATGGCTACACCTTC.

The chain combines TRBV28 with TRBJ2-5, with 8 bases fitting TRBD1. The CDR3 sequence is 13 residues long. V shed 8 bases and J 4 bases; nucleotides not matched to a gene: 6. CDR1 is MDHEN, CDR2 SYDVKM, per germline. The CDR3 coding sequence is TGTGCCAGCGTTACAGGGGGATCAGAGACCCAGTACTTC. Its protein product is CASVTGGSETQYF.

This chain links TRBV14 with TRBJ2-3, with D perhaps TRBD1 (5 bases). The germline V gene has CDR1 SGHDN and CDR2 FVKESK. The CDR3 is 13 amino acids. With 1 base removed from V and 7 bases from J, the gap between germline ends came to 9 bases. The CDR3 DNA is TGTGCCAGCAGCCAAGTAAAGGGGAATACGCAGTATTTT. Translation gives CASSQVKGNTQYF.

The chain carries TRBV27 and TRBJ2-7; TRBD1 agrees at 7 bases. The V and J ends lost 5 bases and 5 bases, in that order; junction bases with no gene match: 6. Germline values: CDR1 MNHEY, CDR2 SMNVEV (reference sequence). The CDR3 covers 13 residues. CDR3 sequence: CASSLDRANEQYF. The CDR3 bases are TGTGCCAGCAGTCTCGACAGGGCCAACGAGCAGTACTTC.

The chain has TRBV6-5 and TRBJ2-7; 10 positions match TRBD2. This CDR3 is 15 amino acids long. V lost 6 bases to trimming and J lost 1 base; unmatched junction nucleotides: 6. Germline V gives CDR1 MNHEY, CDR2 SVGAGI. The chain's CDR3 is CASSPGTSASYEQYF. In nucleotides, the CDR3 is TGTGCCAGCAGCCCCGGGACTAGCGCTTCCTACGAGCAGTACTTC.

The V and J genes are TRBV5-1 and TRBJ2-1; TRBD2 aligns across 7 bases. CDR1 and CDR2 (germline): SGHRS, YFSETQ. The CDR3 contains 12 residues. Losses at the gene ends were 4 bases for V and 8 bases for J; bases not matched to a gene: 3. The CDR3 reads CASSRGVYEQFF. The CDR3 region has the DNA TGCGCCAGCAGCCGGGGGGTCTATGAGCAGTTCTTC.

V and J are TRBV5-1 and TRBJ2-2; D gene ambiguous. Germline CDR1 SGHRS, CDR2 YFSETQ. This CDR3 has 13 amino acids. With 5 bases removed from V and 2 bases from J, the gap between germline ends came to 7 bases. CDR3 protein: CASRARNTGELFF. The CDR3 nucleotides read TGCGCCAGCAGGGCCAGAAACACCGGGGAGCTGTTTTTT.

The chain links TRBV28 to TRBJ2-3; D possibly corresponds to TRBD1 (5 bases). This CDR3 region has 14 residues. Trimming took 5 bases from V and 4 from J, leaving 13 bases between them. Germline values: CDR1 MDHEN, CDR2 SYDVKM. CDR3 nucleotide sequence: TGTGCCAGCAGTCTGACAGTAGCCTCAGATACGCAGTATTTT. This encodes CASSLTVASDTQYF.

The V and J genes are TRBV6-5 and TRBJ1-2, with D tentatively TRBD1 (5 bases). Deletions cut 3 bases from V and 5 bases from J, with 10 bases between. The CDR3 consists of 13 residues. The V gene's germline CDR1 is MNHEY and CDR2 SVGAGI. CDR3 sequence reads: CASSYGGEYGYTF. As DNA, the CDR3 is TGTGCCAGCAGTTATGGAGGGGAATATGGCTACACCTTC.

The rearrangement uses TRBV27 and TRBJ1-2, with 10 bases lining up with TRBD1. With V trimmed by 5 bases and J by 3 bases, 6 bases remained unmatched. CDR1 is MNHEY, CDR2 SMNVEV, per germline (reference sequence). The CDR3 covers 15 residues. The CDR3 DNA reads TGTGCCAGCAGTCAGGCTGGACAGGGGGACTATGGCTACACCTTC. Protein sequence: CASSQAGQGDYGYTF.

This chain links TRBV12-5 with TRBJ2-3; D unclear. The CDR3 contains 12 residues. V lost 6 bases to trimming and J lost 1 base, with 5 bases between them. Germline V gene data show CDR1 as LGHNT and CDR2 as FRNRAP. The CDR3 bases are TGTGCTAGTGGGAGAGGCACAGATACGCAGTATTTT. It codes for CASGRGTDTQYF.

V usage is TRBV18 and J usage is TRBJ1-1; D is possibly TRBD1 (5 bases). The CDR3 length is 13 residues. V shed 4 bases and J shed 5 bases, with 11 bases lying between them. From germline, CDR1 is KGHSH and CDR2 LQKENI. CDR3: CASSRSGGTEAFF. The CDR3 DNA reads TGTGCCAGCTCACGGTCCGGGGGTACTGAAGCTTTCTTT.

The rearrangement uses TRBV5-1 and TRBJ2-7; the D is unclear. The CDR3 runs 12 residues. Germline loops: CDR1 SGHRS, CDR2 YFSETQ. Trimming cost V 1 base and J 4 bases, with 6 bases left between them. The CDR3 is CASSLSHYEQYF. CDR3 coding DNA: TGCGCCAGCAGCTTGTCCCATTACGAGCAGTACTTC. Full variable domain (rest looked up from reference TRBV5-1 and TRBJ2-7): KAGVTQTPRYLIKTRGQQVTLSCSPISGHRSVSWYQQTPGQGLQFLFEYFSETQRNKGNFPGRFSGRQFSNSRSEMNVSTLELGDSALYLCASSLSHYEQYFGPGTRLTVT.

The chain combines TRBV9 with TRBJ1-3; no firm D call. Germline-derived CDR1 and CDR2 are SGDLS and YYNGEE. The CDR3 sequence is 15 residues long. The V end lost 2 bases, the J end lost 2 bases, and 11 bases lay between the germline ends. CDR3 coding DNA: TGTGCCAGCAGCGTCGAGTGGGAGGCTGGAAACACCATATATTTT. Protein sequence: CASSVEWEAGNTIYF.

The gene calls are TRBV5-6 and TRBJ2-1, with D possibly being TRBD2 (5 bases). The CDR3 has 13 residues. The germline V and J ends were trimmed by 4 bases and 8 bases, with 13 bases remaining between them. Germline V gene lookup returns CDR1 SGHDT and CDR2 YYEEEE. The CDR3 nucleotides are TGTGCCAGCAGCGGAGTCGGGGAGCATGAGCAGTTCTTC. Protein sequence: CASSGVGEHEQFF.

The rearrangement joins TRBV30 to TRBJ1-1, with TRBD1 matching over 7 bases. CDR1 and CDR2 (germline): GTSNPN, SVGIG (reference sequence). The CDR3 has 12 amino acids. CDR3 region: CAVTGNLDEAFF. CDR3 coding DNA: TGTGCGGTGACAGGGAATTTGGATGAAGCTTTCTTT.

This clone was found once. The chain uses TRBV11-2 and TRBJ2-7, with 10 bases lining up with TRBD2. The CDR3 is made up of 16 amino acids. The germline CDR1 and CDR2 sequences are SGHAT and FQNNGV. Trimming took 3 bases from V and 4 from J; bases not matched to a gene: 9. CDR3 sequence: CASSFRGGTSEYEQYF. CDR3 in DNA: TGTGCCAGCAGCTTTCGGGGAGGGACTAGCGAATACGAGCAGTACTTC. Supplemented by reference TRBV11-2 and TRBJ2-7, the full variable domain reads EAGVAQSPRYKIIEKRQSVAFWCNPISGHATLYWYQQILGQGPKLLIQFQNNGVVDDSQLPKDRFSAERLKGVDSTLKIQPAKLEDSAVYLCASSFRGGTSEYEQYFGPGTRLTVT.

This chain uses TRBV9 with TRBJ2-1; D ambiguous. Germline assignment: CDR1 SGDLS and CDR2 YYNGEE. This CDR3 is built from 15 residues. V lost 0 bases to trimming and J lost 2 bases, with 9 bases between them. Written as DNA, the CDR3 is TGTGCCAGCAGCGTAGACGGTACAGCCTACAATGAGCAGTTCTTC. Amino acid sequence: CASSVDGTAYNEQFF.

The DNA for the CDR3 is TGCGCCAGCAGCCAGGTAGTACTAGCGGGAGGATTCAATGAGCAGTTCTTC. Protein product: CASSQVVLAGGFNEQFF. The chain couples TRBV4-3 to TRBJ2-1; 12 bases agree with TRBD2. Germline CDR1 LGHNA, CDR2 YSLEER. The junction had 9 bases not matched to a gene; V was cut back by 3 bases and J by 6 bases. The length of the CDR3 is 17 residues.

V usage is TRBV5-5 and J usage is TRBJ2-7; a possible D gene is TRBD2 (5 bases). There are 16 residues in the CDR3. CDR1 and CDR2 from the germline V gene are SGHKS and YYEKEE (reference sequence). Trimming shortened V by 0 bases and J by 0 bases, and 13 bases separated the two germline ends. The CDR3 DNA reads as TGTGCCAGCAGCTTGGGGTCTAGCTGGAGCTCCTACGAGCAGTACTTC. Translation: CASSLGSSWSSYEQYF.

This clone has a single count. This chain uses TRBV7-3 with TRBJ1-2; perhaps TRBD1 as D (6 bases). Germline V gene data show CDR1 as SGHTA and CDR2 as FQGTGA. The CDR3 spans 13 residues. Trimming cost V 0 bases and J 4 bases, with 6 bases left between them. CDR3 coding DNA: TGTGCCAGCAGCTTAACGACAGGCTATGGCTACACCTTC. Translated, it gives CASSLTTGYGYTF.

The chain uses TRBV12-3 or TRBV12-4 and TRBJ1-3, with D uncertain. Trimming took 6 bases from V and 8 from J, leaving 14 bases between them. CDR3 size: 13 residues. The CDR3 reads CASRDSKAHTIYF. The CDR3 DNA reads TGTGCCAGCAGGGACTCGAAAGCCCACACCATATATTTT.

The chain has TRBV5-1 and TRBJ1-1; 8 nucleotides align to TRBD1. The CDR3 spans 17 residues. Germline-derived CDR1 and CDR2 are SGHRS and YFSETQ. Trimming removed 3 bases from V and 3 bases from J; junction bases left unmatched: 13. The CDR3 DNA reads as TGCGCCAGCAGCTGGGTTGGGCAGGGGGCGTTGGACACTGAAGCTTTCTTT. Its protein is CASSWVGQGALDTEAFF.

The V gene is TRBV27, the J gene TRBJ2-7; a weak D match, TRBD2 (6 bases). The length of the CDR3 is 14 residues. Trimming removed 5 bases from V and 2 bases from J, with 13 bases in between. In germline, CDR1 is MNHEY, CDR2 SMNVEV (reference sequence). In DNA form, the CDR3 reads TGTGCCAGCAGTGCCGAACCGGGAGCCTACGAGCAGTACTTC. Its translation: CASSAEPGAYEQYF.

This chain joins TRBV9 and TRBJ2-1; 8 bases match TRBD2. This CDR3 has 16 amino acids. Losses at the gene ends were 1 base for V and 0 bases for J; bases not matched to a gene: 3. CDR1 is SGDLS, CDR2 YYNGEE, per germline. CDR3 loop: CASSVTSGFSYNEQFF. In DNA, the CDR3 is TGTGCCAGCAGCGTAACTAGCGGATTCTCCTACAATGAGCAGTTCTTC.

The chain recombines TRBV19 with TRBJ1-1, with 7 bases that match TRBD1. Germline CDR1 LNHDA, CDR2 SQIVND (reference sequence). CDR3 length: 13 residues. The trim removed 7 bases at V and 5 bases at J, leaving 7 bases unmatched. The CDR3 loop is CASTSPTGTEAFF. The CDR3 bases are TGTGCCAGTACCTCTCCGACAGGGACTGAAGCTTTCTTT.

The chain employs TRBV3-1 (or the pseudogene TRBV3-2) and TRBJ2-1, with TRBD2 matching 8 bases. The germline gives CDR1 LGHDT, CDR2 YNNKEL (reference sequence). The CDR3 has 18 residues. Trimming removed 1 base from V and 0 bases from J; junction bases left unmatched: 8. The CDR3 loop is CASSQVVTSGSSYNEQFF. CDR3 sequence (DNA): TGTGCCAGCAGCCAAGTTGTCACTAGCGGCTCCTCCTACAATGAGCAGTTCTTC.